The rows below give T cell receptor beta chains drawn from one sample of a study of T cell responses to AZD1222 COVID-19 vaccine. Generated by immunoSEQ multiplex PCR, the TCRdb table keeps only in-frame clones and is missing some. The data show 90,000 to 120,000 clones, 70% to 90% seen once. This specimen consisted of peripheral blood, obtained 28 days after the second AZD1222 dose. Every receptor here comes from an adult who received the AZD1222 COVID-19 vaccine. Both conserved end residues are part of each CDR3. A D gene is named only where the DNA matches it firmly. Rows give clone size only sometimes, using once, few, many, or a class for an expanded clone.

j_call	d_call	clone_size	v_call	cdr3_length	cdr3_aa
TRBJ2-1	-	-	TRBV24-1	14	CATSASYSYNEQFF
TRBJ1-3	-	once	TRBV6-5	15	CASSYSQGKGNTIYF
TRBJ1-1	TRBD1	once	TRBV5-1	16	CASSWTAGGMNTEAFF
TRBJ2-3	TRBD2	-	TRBV19	18	CASSPSGRINYSTDTQYF
TRBJ1-3	-	-	TRBV3-1/TRBV3-2	13	CASSRGSGNTIYF
TRBJ2-5	-	-	TRBV10-1	13	CASSETDRDPQYF
TRBJ2-1	TRBD2	-	TRBV15	16	CATSRDAGLAGNEQFF
TRBJ1-2	TRBD1	-	TRBV11-2	16	CASSLNSGQGARGYTF
TRBJ1-5	-	few	TRBV2	13	CASSSQQGQPQHF
TRBJ2-5	TRBD2	once	TRBV12-5	15	CASGFGLANAETQYF
TRBJ2-6	-	-	TRBV7-3	15	CASSSQGPGANVLTF
TRBJ1-4	-	-	TRBV5-4	14	CASSPGPSGEKLFF
TRBJ1-2	TRBD1	-	TRBV9	15	CASSVRDRGNHGYTF
TRBJ1-1	-	-	TRBV6-2/TRBV6-3	13	CASSRESNTEAFF
TRBJ2-3	TRBD2	-	TRBV27	16	CASSRDSGKATDTQYF
TRBJ1-5	-	-	TRBV28	14	CASSLLGSNQPQHF
TRBJ2-7	TRBD2	-	TRBV9	15	CASSVKGLASYEQYF
TRBJ1-2	TRBD1	-	TRBV5-1	15	CASSLGTGGAWGYTF
TRBJ2-7	TRBD2	-	TRBV15	15	CATSRSTSGAYEQYF
TRBJ1-1	TRBD1	-	TRBV10-2	12	CASRAGGPEAFF
TRBJ2-5	TRBD1	once	TRBV29-1	15	CSVISVWTGQETQYF
TRBJ1-1	-	-	TRBV2	12	CASSVSVTEAFF
TRBJ2-2	-	-	TRBV7-9	13	CASSFLETGELFF
TRBJ1-2	-	-	TRBV5-1	12	CASSVAGYGYTF
TRBJ1-2	-	-	TRBV7-3	15	CASSLNPRLSYGYTF